This TCR beta chain stems from a study of T cell repertoires in cytomegalovirus infection. The CDR3 length is 17 residues. From germline, CDR1 is DFQATT and CDR2 SNEGSKA (reference sequence). The ends were cut back, 1 base at V and 3 bases at J, with 20 bases in the middle. Concerning this clonotype: Its cognate antigen is unknown.

TCRdb ran MiXCR on the reads and lists one entry per CDR3 protein. The repertoire holds 110,000 or so distinct CDR3 sequences, with over 30% as singletons. This rearrangement joins TRBV20-1 to TRBJ2-3; maybe TRBD2 (6 bases). The sequence was obtained from a human donor in good health (CMV status not recorded). Some clones in this sample may be carry-over from other donors' samples. This material consisted of CD8+ T cells from cultured PBMCs, taken from culture after CMV antigen stimulation. CDR3 DNA: TGCAGTGCTAGAGTCTCGGGGGTTCGTGGCAGGACAGATACGCAGTATTTT. Translating it yields CSARVSGVRGRTDTQYF.